One and the same sample provided the 26 T cell receptor beta chains below, sequenced in a study of radiation and T cells in renal cell carcinoma. Measured with immunoSEQ multiplex PCR; TCRdb has only the in-frame clones, and not every one. This sample has about 150,000 clones, with about 87% found just once. Described time point: baseline pretreatment blood. Treatment described: 15 Gy SBRT to primary tumor, nephrectomy 4 weeks later. The sequenced sample was blood, obtained from a patient whose treatment included radiotherapy and nephrectomy. Every receptor here comes from an older woman with renal cell carcinoma.

The V gene is TRBV2, the J gene TRBJ2-7; 12 bases align to TRBD2. Germline CDR1 and CDR2: SNHLY and FYNNEI. CDR3 length equals 15 residues. The trim removed 7 bases at V and 4 bases at J, leaving 8 bases unmatched. CDR3 amino acids: CASNLLAGGSYEQYF. The CDR3 nucleotides read TGTGCCAGCAACCTACTAGCGGGGGGCTCTTACGAGCAGTACTTC.

V and J are TRBV28 and TRBJ1-2, with 8 nucleotides matching TRBD1. The length of the CDR3 is 15 residues. V gave up 1 base and J gave up 5 bases; unmatched junction bases: 6. Germline values: CDR1 MDHEN, CDR2 SYDVKM. In nucleotides, the CDR3 is TGTGCCAGCAGTTTATCTCCAGGGGGCTCTTATGGCTACACCTTC. Protein: CASSLSPGGSYGYTF.

The chain carries TRBV6-5 and TRBJ1-5; 7 nucleotides agree with TRBD1. Germline V gene lookup returns CDR1 MNHEY and CDR2 SVGAGI. This CDR3 contains 14 residues. The V segment lost 6 bases and the J segment 0 bases; nucleotides outside the gene matches: 2. The CDR3 protein is CASRQGYSNQPQHF. CDR3 nucleotides: TGTGCCAGCAGACAGGGGTATAGCAATCAGCCCCAGCATTTT.

The chain joins TRBV6-1 to TRBJ2-6, with D hard to call. CDR1 is MNHNS and CDR2 is SASEGT in the germline V gene. The V gene lost 7 bases and the J gene lost 0 bases, with 4 bases spanning the gap. The CDR3 extends over 13 amino acids. CDR3 DNA: TGTGCCAGCAAAGGCTCTGGGGCCAACGTCCTGACTTTC. It specifies CASKGSGANVLTF.

The CDR3 DNA is TGTGCCATCACAGGACATAGGGGTTCGGGGAACACTGAAGCTTTCTTT. Translating it yields CAITGHRGSGNTEAFF. The gene calls are TRBV10-3 and TRBJ1-1; D possibly corresponds to TRBD1 (5 bases). The length of the CDR3 is 16 residues. The V and J ends lost 7 bases and 1 base respectively, with 19 bases between them. Germline-derived CDR1 and CDR2 are ENHRY and SYGVKD.

The genes are TRBV19 and TRBJ1-5; 8 bases fit TRBD1. Trimming at V came to 5 bases and at J to 5 bases, leaving 8 bases not matched to a gene. The CDR3 totals 15 residues. Germline assignment: CDR1 LNHDA and CDR2 SQIVND (reference sequence). CDR3 in amino acids: CASSDRGLTHQPQHF. The CDR3 DNA reads as TGTGCCAGTAGTGACAGGGGTCTCACTCATCAGCCCCAGCATTTT.

The chain is built from TRBV11-2 and TRBJ2-2; the D gene is possibly TRBD1 (5 bases). The V end was cut by 1 base, the J end by 5 bases, with 8 bases between. The CDR3 spans 14 residues. CDR1 is SGHAT, CDR2 FQNNGV, per germline. The chain's CDR3 is CASSLARVTGELFF. In DNA form, the CDR3 reads TGTGCCAGCAGCTTAGCCAGGGTTACCGGGGAGCTGTTTTTT.

The chain combines TRBV7-2 with TRBJ2-7, with 9 bases lining up with TRBD1. CDR1 is SGHTA and CDR2 is FQGNSA in the germline V gene. The CDR3 totals 14 residues. The V and J ends lost 3 bases and 6 bases, in that order; junction bases with no gene match: 6. CDR3 coding DNA: TGTGCCAGCAGCTTCCGGGACAGGGTAGGCGAGCAGTACTTC. Its translation is CASSFRDRVGEQYF.

V is TRBV9 and J is TRBJ2-1, with 13 bases that match TRBD2. CDR1 and CDR2 (germline): SGDLS, YYNGEE. The J segment lost 10 bases and the V segment lost 4 bases, leaving 11 bases of the junction unmatched. The CDR3 runs to 16 residues. CDR3 DNA: TGTGCCAGCAGCATGACTAGCGGGGGGTCTTTTCGAGAGCAGTTCTTC. Its translation: CASSMTSGGSFREQFF.

V usage is TRBV7-9 and J usage is TRBJ2-3, with 12 bases that match TRBD2. The V gene end was trimmed by 5 bases and the J gene end by 3 bases; junction bases not matched to a gene: 12. There are 18 residues in the CDR3. In germline, CDR1 is SEHNR, CDR2 FQNEAQ (reference sequence). CDR3 sequence: CASSKGLAGSWGTDTQYF. Written as DNA, the CDR3 is TGTGCCAGCAGCAAAGGACTAGCGGGGTCGTGGGGGACAGATACGCAGTATTTT. Looking up the rest from reference TRBV7-9 and TRBJ2-3 gives the full variable domain: DTGVSQNPRHKITKRGQNVTFRCDPISEHNRLYWYRQTLGQGPEFLTYFQNEAQLEKSRLLSDRFSAERPKGSFSTLEIQRTEQGDSAMYLCASSKGLAGSWGTDTQYFGPGTRLTVL.

This clone appeared a single time. The chain links TRBV15 to TRBJ2-1; no clear D. The ends were cut back, 1 base at V and 4 bases at J, with 8 bases in the middle. This CDR3 contains 14 residues. The germline gives CDR1 LNHNV, CDR2 YYDKDF (reference sequence). The CDR3 reads CATSRGIGYNEQFF. The CDR3 DNA is TGTGCCACCAGCAGAGGGATAGGATACAATGAGCAGTTCTTC.

The chain carries TRBV5-1 and TRBJ2-3, with TRBD2 identical over 8 bases. The CDR3 is made up of 15 amino acids. Germline CDR1 and CDR2: SGHRS and YFSETQ. J was trimmed by 0 bases and V by 3 bases; bases with no gene match: 3. CDR3 loop: CASSWRGASTDTQYF. CDR3 nucleotides: TGCGCCAGCAGCTGGCGGGGGGCCAGCACAGATACGCAGTATTTT. Looking up the rest from reference TRBV5-1 and TRBJ2-3 gives the full variable domain: KAGVTQTPRYLIKTRGQQVTLSCSPISGHRSVSWYQQTPGQGLQFLFEYFSETQRNKGNFPGRFSGRQFSNSRSEMNVSTLELGDSALYLCASSWRGASTDTQYFGPGTRLTVL.

The chain combines TRBV12-5 with TRBJ1-1; D ambiguous. CDR3 length: 12 residues. Germline V CDR1 and CDR2: LGHNT, FRNRAP. Trimming left V 1 base short and J 4 bases short, with 4 bases between. This CDR3 reads CASGLGSTEAFF. For the CDR3, the DNA is TGTGCTAGTGGTTTGGGTAGCACTGAAGCTTTCTTT.

This chain joins TRBV14 and TRBJ2-1; D not certain. The germline CDR1 and CDR2 sequences are SGHDN and FVKESK. V gave up 5 bases and J gave up 5 bases, with 10 bases separating them. This CDR3 has 13 residues. In DNA form, the CDR3 reads TGTGCCAGCAGCAACCCGACGGACAATGAGCAGTTCTTC. Encoded protein: CASSNPTDNEQFF.

The gene calls are TRBV5-1 and TRBJ1-1; D is undetermined. This CDR3 spans 14 amino acids. Trimming shortened V by 0 bases and J by 1 base, and 7 bases separated the two germline ends. The germline gives CDR1 SGHRS, CDR2 YFSETQ. DNA for the CDR3: TGCGCCAGCAGCTTGGCAGCCAGGAACACTGAAGCTTTCTTT. Protein sequence: CASSLAARNTEAFF.

This clone was seen a single time. The V and J genes are TRBV19 and TRBJ2-3; D unclear. This CDR3 has 15 residues. V lost 7 bases, J lost 0 bases, and 14 bases lay in between. Germline V gives CDR1 LNHDA, CDR2 SQIVND (reference sequence). The CDR3: CASTLGRASTDTQYF. The CDR3, as DNA: TGTGCCAGTACCCTGGGTAGGGCCAGCACAGATACGCAGTATTTT.

The chain joins TRBV7-3 to TRBJ2-7; TRBD1 matches 9 bases. Germline values: CDR1 SGHTA, CDR2 FQGTGA. The J segment lost 1 base and the V segment lost 4 bases, leaving 5 bases of the junction unmatched. The CDR3 is 15 residues long. The CDR3 is CASSSTGTGSYEQYF. For the CDR3, the DNA is TGTGCCAGCAGCTCTACCGGGACAGGGTCCTACGAGCAGTACTTC.

V gene TRBV2 combines with J gene TRBJ2-5; 11 positions match TRBD1. This CDR3 is 12 amino acids long. Trimming cost V 9 bases and J 3 bases; bases outside gene matches: 0. Per the germline V gene, CDR1 is SNHLY and CDR2 is FYNNEI. Here the CDR3 reads CARGQGEETQYF. The CDR3 DNA sequence: TGTGCCAGGGGACAGGGGGAAGAGACCCAGTACTTC.

The rearrangement joins TRBV7-9 to TRBJ2-3, with 7 bases matching TRBD1. The CDR3 sequence is 14 residues long. V trimming: 6 bases; J trimming: 2 bases; junction bases outside the gene matches: 5. CDR1 is SEHNR, CDR2 FQNEAQ, per germline (reference sequence). The CDR3 DNA reads as TGTGCCAGCAGGAGGACAGGAGACACAGATACGCAGTATTTT. Protein sequence: CASRRTGDTDTQYF.

The chain combines TRBV7-2 with TRBJ2-3, with D possibly being TRBD2 (6 bases). This CDR3 has 14 residues. The germline V gene encodes CDR1 SGHTA and CDR2 FQGNSA. Deletions cut 7 bases from V and 2 bases from J, with 13 bases between. CDR3 sequence (DNA): TGTGCCAGCAACCCGCGGGGACTCACAGATACGCAGTATTTT. This gives the protein CASNPRGLTDTQYF.

The chain carries TRBV4-3 and TRBJ1-4, with D possibly TRBD1 on 6 matching bases. The germline V gene encodes CDR1 LGHNA and CDR2 YSLEER. The CDR3 covers 16 residues. The V gene lost 5 bases and the J gene lost 5 bases, with 18 bases spanning the gap. CDR3 amino acids: CASSTDPTGSNEKLFF. In DNA form, the CDR3 reads TGCGCCAGCAGCACCGACCCGACAGGAAGCAATGAAAAACTGTTTTTT.

The genes are TRBV7-3 and TRBJ2-1; 9 bases are a match to TRBD2. J was trimmed by 5 bases and V by 5 bases; bases with no gene match: 7. The germline V gene has CDR1 SGHTA and CDR2 FQGTGA. The CDR3 is made up of 15 amino acids. CDR3 sequence (DNA): TGTGCCAGCAGCCCAAGGACTAGCGCCCACAATGAGCAGTTCTTC. Translation: CASSPRTSAHNEQFF.

The chain joins TRBV6-5 to TRBJ2-7, with D unresolved. The V end lost 2 bases, the J end lost 6 bases, and 8 bases lay between the germline ends. Germline V gene lookup returns CDR1 MNHEY and CDR2 SVGAGI. The CDR3 has 12 amino acids. CDR3: CASSYLYGEQYF. CDR3 sequence (DNA): TGTGCCAGCAGTTACCTCTACGGCGAGCAGTACTTC.

J is TRBJ1-2 and V is TRBV28; 9 nucleotides match TRBD1. The CDR3 consists of 15 residues. J gave up 5 bases and V 6 bases, and 10 bases lay outside the gene matches. Germline V CDR1 and CDR2: MDHEN, SYDVKM. CDR3 in DNA: TGTGCCAGCAGCCCTCCGGGACAGGGAAGGTATGGCTACACCTTC. Translating gives CASSPPGQGRYGYTF.

V and J are TRBV18 and TRBJ1-5, with D possibly TRBD1 on 6 matching bases. Germline V gene data show CDR1 as KGHSH and CDR2 as LQKENI. The CDR3 contains 15 residues. V was pared by 4 bases and J by 7 bases, with 17 bases between. CDR3 residues: CASSLVRGDEQPQHF. The CDR3 nucleotides read TGTGCCAGCTCACTAGTTAGGGGGGATGAGCAGCCCCAGCATTTT.

The chain joins TRBV19 to TRBJ1-5; D is perhaps TRBD1 (5 bases). CDR1 LNHDA and CDR2 SQIVND come from the germline V gene (reference sequence). This CDR3 contains 15 residues. V lost 2 bases and J 1 base, leaving 9 bases between the germline ends. The CDR3 coding sequence is TGTGCCAGTAGTATAAAGGGACTGAGCAATCAGCCCCAGCATTTT. The encoded protein is CASSIKGLSNQPQHF.